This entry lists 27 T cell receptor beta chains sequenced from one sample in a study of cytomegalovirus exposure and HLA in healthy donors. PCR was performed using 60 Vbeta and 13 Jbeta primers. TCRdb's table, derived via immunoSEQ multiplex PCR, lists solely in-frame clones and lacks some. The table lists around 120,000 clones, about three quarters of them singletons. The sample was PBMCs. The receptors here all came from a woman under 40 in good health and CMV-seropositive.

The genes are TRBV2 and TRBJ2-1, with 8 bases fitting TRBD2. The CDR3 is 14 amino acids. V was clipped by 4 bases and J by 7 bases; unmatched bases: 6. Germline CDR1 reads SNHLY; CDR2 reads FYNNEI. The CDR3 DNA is TGTGCCAGCAGTGTGGGCGGGGGGTGGAATGAGCAGTTCTTC. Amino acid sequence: CASSVGGGWNEQFF.

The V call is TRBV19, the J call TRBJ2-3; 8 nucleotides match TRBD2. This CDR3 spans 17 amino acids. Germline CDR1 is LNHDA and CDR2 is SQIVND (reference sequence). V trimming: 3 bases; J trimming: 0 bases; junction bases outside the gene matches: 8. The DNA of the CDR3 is TGTGCCAGTAGTATTCCCTCACTAGCGGATAGCACAGATACGCAGTATTTT. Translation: CASSIPSLADSTDTQYF.

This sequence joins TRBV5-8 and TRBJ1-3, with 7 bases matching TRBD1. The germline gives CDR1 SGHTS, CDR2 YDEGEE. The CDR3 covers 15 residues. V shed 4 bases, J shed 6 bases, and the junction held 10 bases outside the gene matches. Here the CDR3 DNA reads TGTGCCAGCAGCCCGCTGACAGGGCCTGCAAACACCATATATTTT. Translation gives CASSPLTGPANTIYF.

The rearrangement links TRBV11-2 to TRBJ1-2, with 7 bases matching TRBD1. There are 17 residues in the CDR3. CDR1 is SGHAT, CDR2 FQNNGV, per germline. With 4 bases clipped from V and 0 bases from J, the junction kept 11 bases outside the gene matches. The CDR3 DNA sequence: TGTGCCAGCAGCTCACTCCGGGACAGACCAACTAACTATGGCTACACCTTC. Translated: CASSSLRDRPTNYGYTF.

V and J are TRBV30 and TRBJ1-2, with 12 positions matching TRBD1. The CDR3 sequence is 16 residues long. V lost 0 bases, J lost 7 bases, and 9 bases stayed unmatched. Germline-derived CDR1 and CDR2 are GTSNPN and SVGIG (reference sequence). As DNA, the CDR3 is TGTGCCTGGAGTGTAGATTGGGGACAGGGGGCGTCTGGCTACACCTTC. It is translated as CAWSVDWGQGASGYTF.

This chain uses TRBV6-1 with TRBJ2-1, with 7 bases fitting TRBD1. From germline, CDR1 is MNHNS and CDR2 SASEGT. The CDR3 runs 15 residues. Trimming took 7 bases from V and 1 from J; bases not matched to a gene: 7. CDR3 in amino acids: CASNIRDRSYNEQFF. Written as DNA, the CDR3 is TGTGCCAGCAATATCCGGGACAGATCCTACAATGAGCAGTTCTTC.

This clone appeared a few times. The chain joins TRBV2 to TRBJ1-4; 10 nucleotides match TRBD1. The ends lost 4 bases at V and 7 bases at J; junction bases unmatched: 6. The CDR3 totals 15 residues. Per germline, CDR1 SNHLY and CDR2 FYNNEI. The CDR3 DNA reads TGTGCCAGCAGTGTCCTGACAGGGGGCTTTGAAAAACTGTTTTTT. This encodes CASSVLTGGFEKLFF.

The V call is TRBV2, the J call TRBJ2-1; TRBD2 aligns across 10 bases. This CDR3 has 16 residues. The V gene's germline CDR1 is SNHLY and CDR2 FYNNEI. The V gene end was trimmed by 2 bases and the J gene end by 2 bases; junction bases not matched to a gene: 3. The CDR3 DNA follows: TGTGCCAGCAGTGAATATGGGACTAGCGCCTACAATGAGCAGTTCTTC. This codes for CASSEYGTSAYNEQFF.

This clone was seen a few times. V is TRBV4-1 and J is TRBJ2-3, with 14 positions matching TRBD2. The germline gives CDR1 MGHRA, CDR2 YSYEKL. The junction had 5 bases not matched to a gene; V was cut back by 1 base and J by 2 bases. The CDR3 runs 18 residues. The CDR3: CASSQGGLAGGPTDTQYF. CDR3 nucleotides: TGCGCCAGCAGCCAAGGCGGACTAGCGGGGGGCCCCACAGATACGCAGTATTTT.

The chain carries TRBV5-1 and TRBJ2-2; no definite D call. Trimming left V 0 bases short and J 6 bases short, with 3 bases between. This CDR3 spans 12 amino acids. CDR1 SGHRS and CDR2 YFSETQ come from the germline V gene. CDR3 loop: CASSLGAGELFF. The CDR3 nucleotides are TGCGCCAGCAGCTTGGGCGCCGGGGAGCTGTTTTTT.

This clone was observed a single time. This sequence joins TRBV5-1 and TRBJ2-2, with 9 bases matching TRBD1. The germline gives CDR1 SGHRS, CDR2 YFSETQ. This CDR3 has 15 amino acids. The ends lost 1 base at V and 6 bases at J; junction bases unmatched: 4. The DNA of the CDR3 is TGCGCCAGCAGCTTGACAGGGGGCAGGGCCGGGGAGCTGTTTTTT. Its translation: CASSLTGGRAGELFF.

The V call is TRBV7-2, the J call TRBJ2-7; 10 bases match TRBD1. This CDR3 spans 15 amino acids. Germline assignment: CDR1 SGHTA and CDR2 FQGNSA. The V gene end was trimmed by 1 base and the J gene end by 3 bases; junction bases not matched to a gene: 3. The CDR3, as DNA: TGTGCCAGCAGCTTAGACGGACAGGGGGTCTACGAGCAGTACTTC. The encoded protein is CASSLDGQGVYEQYF.

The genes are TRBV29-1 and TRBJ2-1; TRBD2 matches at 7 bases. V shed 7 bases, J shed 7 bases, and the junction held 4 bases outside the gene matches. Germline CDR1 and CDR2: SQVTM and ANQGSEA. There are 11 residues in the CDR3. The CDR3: CSGGLTNEQFF. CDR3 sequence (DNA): TGCAGCGGGGGACTAACAAATGAGCAGTTCTTC.

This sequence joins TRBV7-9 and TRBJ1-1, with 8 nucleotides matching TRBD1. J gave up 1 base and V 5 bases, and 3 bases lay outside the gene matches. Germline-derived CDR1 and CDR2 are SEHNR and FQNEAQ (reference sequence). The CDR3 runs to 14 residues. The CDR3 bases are TGTGCCAGCAGCACCACAGGGGGGAACACTGAAGCTTTCTTT. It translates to CASSTTGGNTEAFF.

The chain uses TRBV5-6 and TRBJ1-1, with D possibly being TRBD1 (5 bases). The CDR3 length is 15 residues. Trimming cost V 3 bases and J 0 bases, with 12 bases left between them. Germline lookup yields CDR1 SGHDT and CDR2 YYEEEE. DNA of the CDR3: TGTGCCAGCAGCTGGGCGGGGGGGATGAACACTGAAGCTTTCTTT. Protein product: CASSWAGGMNTEAFF.

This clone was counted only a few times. The chain's CDR3 is CATSARGGGNIQYF. The CDR3 DNA is TGTGCCACCAGCGCGCGGGGGGGCGGGAACATTCAGTACTTC. The gene calls are TRBV15 and TRBJ2-4; 9 bases match TRBD2. CDR3 length: 14 amino acids. With V trimmed by 5 bases and J by 7 bases, 6 bases remained unmatched. In germline, CDR1 is LNHNV, CDR2 YYDKDF (reference sequence).

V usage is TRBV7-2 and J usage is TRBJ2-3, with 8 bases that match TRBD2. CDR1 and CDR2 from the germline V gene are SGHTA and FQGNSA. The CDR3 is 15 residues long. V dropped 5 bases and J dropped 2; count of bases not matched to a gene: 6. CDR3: CASSGLAGPTDTQYF. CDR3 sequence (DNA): TGTGCCAGCAGCGGCTTAGCGGGGCCCACAGATACGCAGTATTTT.

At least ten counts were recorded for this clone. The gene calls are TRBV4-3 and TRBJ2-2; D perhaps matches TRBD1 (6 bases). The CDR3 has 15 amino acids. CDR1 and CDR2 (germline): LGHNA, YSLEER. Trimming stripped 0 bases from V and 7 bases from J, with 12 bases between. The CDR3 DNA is TGCGCCAGCAGCCAAGAGGGGGCCTATTTCGGGGAGCTGTTTTTT. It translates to CASSQEGAYFGELFF.

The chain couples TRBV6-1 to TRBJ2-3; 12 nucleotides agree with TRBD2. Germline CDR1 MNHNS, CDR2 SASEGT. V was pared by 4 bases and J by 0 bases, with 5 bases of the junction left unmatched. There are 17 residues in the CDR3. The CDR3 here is CASSGGTSGQSTDTQYF. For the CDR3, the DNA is TGTGCCAGCAGTGGGGGGACTAGCGGGCAGAGCACAGATACGCAGTATTTT.

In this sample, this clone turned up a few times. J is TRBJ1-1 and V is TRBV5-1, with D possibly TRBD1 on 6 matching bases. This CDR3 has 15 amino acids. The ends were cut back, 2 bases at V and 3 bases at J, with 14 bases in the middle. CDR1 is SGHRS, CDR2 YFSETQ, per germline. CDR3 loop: CASSFQGITDTEAFF. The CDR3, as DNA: TGCGCCAGCAGCTTCCAGGGGATCACGGACACTGAAGCTTTCTTT.

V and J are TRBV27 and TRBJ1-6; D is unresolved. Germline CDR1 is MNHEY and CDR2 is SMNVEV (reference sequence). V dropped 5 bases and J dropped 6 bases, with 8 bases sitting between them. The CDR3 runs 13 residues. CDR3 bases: TGTGCCAGCAGTCGGCGGGTTAATTCACCCCTCCACTTT. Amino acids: CASSRRVNSPLHF.

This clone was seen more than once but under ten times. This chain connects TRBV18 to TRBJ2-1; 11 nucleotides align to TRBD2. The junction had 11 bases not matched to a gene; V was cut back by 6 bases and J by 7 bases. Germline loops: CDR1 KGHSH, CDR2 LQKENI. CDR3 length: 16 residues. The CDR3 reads CASSLGTSGLGNEQFF. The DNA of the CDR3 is TGTGCCAGCTCGTTGGGGACTAGCGGTCTGGGGAATGAGCAGTTCTTC.

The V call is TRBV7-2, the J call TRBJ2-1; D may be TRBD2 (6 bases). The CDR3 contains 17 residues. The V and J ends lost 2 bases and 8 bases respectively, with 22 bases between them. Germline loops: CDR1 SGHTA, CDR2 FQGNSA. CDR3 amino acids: CASSLRSGWRLGHEQFF. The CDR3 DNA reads TGTGCCAGCAGCTTAAGATCGGGGTGGCGACTAGGACATGAGCAGTTCTTC.

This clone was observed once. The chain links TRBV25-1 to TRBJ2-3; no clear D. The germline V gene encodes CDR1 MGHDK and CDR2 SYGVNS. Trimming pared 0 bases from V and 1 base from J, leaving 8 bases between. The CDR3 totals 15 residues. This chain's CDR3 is CASSEYLGGTDTQYF. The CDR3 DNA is TGTGCCAGCAGTGAATATCTTGGAGGCACAGATACGCAGTATTTT.

The CDR3 sequence: CASSPRTGGAYEQYF. Here the CDR3 DNA reads TGTGCCAGCAGCCCGCGGACAGGGGGGGCCTACGAGCAGTACTTC. V gene TRBV7-2 combines with J gene TRBJ2-7, with TRBD1 matching over 10 bases. The V and J ends lost 5 bases and 2 bases, in that order; junction bases with no gene match: 6. Germline V gives CDR1 SGHTA, CDR2 FQGNSA. The CDR3 extends over 15 amino acids.

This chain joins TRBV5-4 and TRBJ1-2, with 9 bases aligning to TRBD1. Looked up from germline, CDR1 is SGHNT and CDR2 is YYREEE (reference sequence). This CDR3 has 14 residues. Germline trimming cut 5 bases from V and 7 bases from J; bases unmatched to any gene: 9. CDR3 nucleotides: TGTGCCAGCAGACTACCCGGACAGGGGCCTGGCTACACCTTC. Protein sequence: CASRLPGQGPGYTF.

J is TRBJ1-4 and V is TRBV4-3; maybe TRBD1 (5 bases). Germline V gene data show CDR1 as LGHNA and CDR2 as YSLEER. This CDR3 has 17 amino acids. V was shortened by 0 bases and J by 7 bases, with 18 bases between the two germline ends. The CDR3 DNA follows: TGCGCCAGCAGCCAAGATTGGTCCGGGGGAGTAAGTGAAAAACTGTTTTTT. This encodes CASSQDWSGGVSEKLFF.